This T cell receptor (beta chain) was identified in a study of CD39 and CD103 CD8 tumor-infiltrating T cells. Study context: Comparisons covered HPV-positive and HPV-negative HNSCC, ovarian cancer and melanoma patients. Study-wide results and caveats: Compared with DN, SP and blood memory CD8, DP TILs appeared more oligoclonal.

Patients were not receiving any therapy when their samples were collected. CD8+CD4-CD45RA- cells, CCR7-positive or negative, formed the memory CD8 sort. This clone was detected only a few times. The antigen is unknown. Sequenced by immunoSEQ multiplex PCR; TCRdb stores in-frame clones only, minus some. The sample holds 6,000 to 8,500 clones; 50% to 80% are singletons and the top ten take roughly 60%. The CDR3 consists of 13 residues. Between the trimmed V and J ends, which lost 2 bases and 5 bases, there was a span of 10 bases. Per germline, CDR1 MNHEY and CDR2 SVGAGI. This sequence originates from a human donor with head and neck squamous cell carcinoma. The sample comprised CD8+ T cells sorted from blood. Subset meaning: total memory CD8 T cells (CD45RA-CCR7+/-) from blood or uninvolved lymph node. The chain joins TRBV6-5 to TRBJ2-7; D is unclear. The CDR3 nucleotides read TGTGCCAGCAGTTACGGGGTATCAAACGAGCAGTACTTC. Translation: CASSYGVSNEQYF.